Below, 5 T cell receptor beta chains from the same sample are listed, as sequenced in a study of shared clonotypes between healthy human individuals. TCRdb's copy holds only in-frame clones and misses some; the assay was immunoSEQ multiplex PCR. The table includes 2 million to 3 million clones, approximately 94% detected once. The sample taken for sequencing was naive CD4+ T cells sorted from blood. Described subset: CD45RA+ positively selected. The receptors were sampled from a young man in good health.

The chain carries TRBV2 and TRBJ2-4; TRBD2 matches 8 bases. V was pared by 2 bases and J by 7 bases, with 7 bases of the junction left unmatched. The CDR3 spans 15 residues. Germline CDR1 is SNHLY and CDR2 is FYNNEI. Written as DNA, the CDR3 is TGTGCCAGCAGTGAACAAAGCGGGGGTTTCAACATTCAGTACTTC. Translating gives CASSEQSGGFNIQYF.

CDR3 protein: CASSSGTGNYNEQFF. The DNA of the CDR3 is TGTGCCAGCAGCTCCGGGACAGGGAACTACAATGAGCAGTTCTTC. This sequence joins TRBV7-9 and TRBJ2-1, with 9 bases matching TRBD1. The CDR3 loop spans 15 amino acids. From germline, CDR1 is SEHNR and CDR2 FQNEAQ (reference sequence). Trimming cost V 4 bases and J 3 bases; bases outside gene matches: 4.

The chain combines TRBV15 with TRBJ2-3; possibly TRBD2 for D (5 bases). CDR3 size: 14 residues. In germline, CDR1 is LNHNV, CDR2 YYDKDF (reference sequence). Trimming pared 0 bases from V and 2 bases from J, leaving 6 bases between. CDR3 bases: TGTGCCACCAGCAGAGATCTAGCCACAGATACGCAGTATTTT. Amino acid sequence: CATSRDLATDTQYF. The whole variable domain, filled in from reference TRBV15 and TRBJ2-3, reads DAMVIQNPRYQVTQFGKPVTLSCSQTLNHNVMYWYQQKSSQAPKLLFHYYDKDFNNEADTPDNFQSRRPNTSFCFLDIRSPGLGDTAMYLCATSRDLATDTQYFGPGTRLTVL.

The V and J genes are TRBV18 and TRBJ2-7, with 12 bases identical to TRBD2. CDR3 size: 14 residues. Germline V gene data show CDR1 as KGHSH and CDR2 as LQKENI. J gave up 6 bases and V 4 bases, and 4 bases lay outside the gene matches. CDR3 DNA sequence: TGTGCCAGCTCACTAACTAGCGGGAGGTTCGAGCAGTACTTC. This codes for CASSLTSGRFEQYF.

The chain is built from TRBV11-3 and TRBJ2-5; a weak D match, TRBD2 (5 bases). CDR3 length equals 14 residues. Trimming shortened V by 0 bases and J by 5 bases, and 10 bases separated the two germline ends. Germline CDR1 is SGHNT and CDR2 is YENEEA. This chain's CDR3 is CASSLDRSGETQYF. For the CDR3, the DNA is TGTGCCAGCAGCTTAGATAGGTCGGGGGAGACCCAGTACTTC.